Listed below are T cell receptor beta chains from one sample, sequenced in a study of cytomegalovirus exposure and HLA in healthy donors. Profiling relied on immunoSEQ multiplex PCR, and the TCRdb table lists in-frame clones only, not all of them. This sample has about 90,000 clones; more than 80% occur once, and the top ten carry 2% to 2.5%. Input material: PBMCs. The receptor source for this set is a man younger than 35 in good health and CMV-seronegative. CDR3s include the opening cysteine and the closing phenylalanine or tryptophan. D genes are given only for firm matches. Size is omitted from some rows. Given values are once, few, many or a class for expanded clones.

D	size	V	J	DNA	CDR3
TRBD2	.	TRBV10-3	TRBJ2-1	TGTGCCATCAGTGGGGGGGAGGGATACTACAATGAGCAGTTCTTC	CAISGGEGYYNEQFF
TRBD1	.	TRBV2	TRBJ2-6	TGTGCCAGCAGGGACAGGGGGCGGGGGGCCAACGTCCTGACTTTC	CASRDRGRGANVLTF
.	.	TRBV6-1	TRBJ2-7	TGTGCCAGCAGCGCGTCCCTCTCCTACGAGCAGTACTTC	CASSASLSYEQYF
.	.	TRBV5-4	TRBJ2-2	TGTGCCAGCAGCCCGCGCGGCCCAGGGGAGCTGTTTTTT	CASSPRGPGELFF
TRBD1	.	TRBV11-2	TRBJ1-1	TGTGCCAGCAGCTTCGGGACAGGAAACACTGAAGCTTTCTTT	CASSFGTGNTEAFF
.	.	TRBV10-3	TRBJ1-3	TGTGCCATCAGTCCACAGGCCGGAAACACCATATATTTT	CAISPQAGNTIYF
.	.	TRBV5-6	TRBJ2-7	TGTGCCAGCAGCTTGGAGCCCCTTGGTCCCATCCACGAGCAGTACTTC	CASSLEPLGPIHEQYF
TRBD1	.	TRBV7-3	TRBJ2-5	TGTGCCAGCAGCCGCAAAGGGGGACAGGGGGCGCTTTCCGAGACCCAGTACTTC	CASSRKGGQGALSETQYF
.	.	TRBV9	TRBJ1-1	TGTGCCAGCAGCGACACGGGGGGCACTGAAGCTTTCTTT	CASSDTGGTEAFF
TRBD1	.	TRBV28	TRBJ2-5	TGTGCCAGCAGTTTATGGGACAGGGGAGAGCAGTACTTC	CASSLWDRGEQYF
TRBD2	.	TRBV9	TRBJ2-1	TGTGCCAGCAGCGTAGCCCCGGTTATGGCTAGCGGGAACAATGAGCAGTTCTTC	CASSVAPVMASGNNEQFF
.	.	TRBV5-1	TRBJ1-1	TGCGCCAGCAGCTTGGGATTGTGGACAGAAAACACTGAAGCTTTCTTT	CASSLGLWTENTEAFF
.	.	TRBV6-4	TRBJ2-7	TGTGCCAGCAGTGACTCGCCACAGGACGAGCAGTACTTC	CASSDSPQDEQYF
TRBD2	once	TRBV19	TRBJ2-7	TGTGCCAGTAGCCATACCCTAACTAGCGCTAGCTCCTACGAGCAGTACTTC	CASSHTLTSASSYEQYF
TRBD1	.	TRBV4-1	TRBJ1-2	TGCGCCAGCAGCCACGCCCAAGGGTTTACAGGGGATGGCTACACCTTC	CASSHAQGFTGDGYTF
.	.	TRBV9	TRBJ1-3	TGTGCCAGCAGCCAAGGGAGCACTGGAAACACCATATATTTT	CASSQGSTGNTIYF
.	.	TRBV5-1	TRBJ2-1	TGCGCCAGCAGCTTACCGGTTAGCTCCTACAATGAGCAGTTCTTC	CASSLPVSSYNEQFF
.	.	TRBV9	TRBJ2-1	TGTGCCAGCAGCGTAACAGGTTGGGACAATGAGCAGTTCTTC	CASSVTGWDNEQFF
TRBD1	.	TRBV7-9	TRBJ1-1	TGTGCCAGCAGCTTATTAAACAGGGGTACTGAAGCTTTCTTT	CASSLLNRGTEAFF
.	.	TRBV4-3	TRBJ2-3	TGCGCCAGCAGCCACCAGCGGGCCTACTCAGGCACAGATACGCAGTATTTT	CASSHQRAYSGTDTQYF
TRBD2	once	TRBV4-1	TRBJ2-1	TGCGCCAGCAGCTCCATAGCGGGAGGGCCGATGAATGAGCAGTTCTTC	CASSSIAGGPMNEQFF
.	.	TRBV28	TRBJ1-2	TGTGCCAGCAGTTCGAGTACAGTGGGCTACACCTTC	CASSSSTVGYTF
.	.	TRBV28	TRBJ1-2	TGTGCCAGCACCGTAAATCCCCCCAACTATGGCTACACCTTC	CASTVNPPNYGYTF
.	.	TRBV28	TRBJ1-3	TGTGCCAGCAGAAGAGGGGGAACTGGAAACACCATATATTTT	CASRRGGTGNTIYF
.	.	TRBV5-4	TRBJ1-5	TGTGCCAGCAGCTTGGGGACAGTCAATCAGCCCCAGCATTTT	CASSLGTVNQPQHF
.	.	TRBV18	TRBJ1-5	TGTGCCAGCTCACCATTCGAAGGTGGAGGGCCGCCTGGGAATCAGCCCCAGCATTTT	CASSPFEGGGPPGNQPQHF
.	.	TRBV10-3	TRBJ2-3	TGTGCCATCAGTGAGAGACAGGACACAGATACGCAGTATTTT	CAISERQDTDTQYF
TRBD2	.	TRBV30	TRBJ2-1	TGTGCCTGGAGTGCACTAGCGGGAGGGCATGATGAGCAGTTCTTC	CAWSALAGGHDEQFF
.	.	TRBV7-3	TRBJ2-7	TGTGCCAGCAGCTCCCAGACAGGTTTAGCCTACGAGCAGTACTTC	CASSSQTGLAYEQYF
.	.	TRBV7-8	TRBJ2-1	TGTGCCAGCAGCCCCGGACAGGGAGGGAATGAGCAGTTCTTC	CASSPGQGGNEQFF
.	.	TRBV6-6	TRBJ2-7	TGTGCCAGCAGTTCCGGTCACTCCTACGAGCAGTACTTC	CASSSGHSYEQYF
TRBD1	.	TRBV18	TRBJ1-1	TGTGCCACCGCCGACAGGGGGAGCACTGAAGCTTTCTTT	CATADRGSTEAFF
TRBD1	.	TRBV28	TRBJ2-7	TGTGCCAGCAGTTCCTCCCCGGGACAGGGTAATCGCGAGCAGTACTTC	CASSSSPGQGNREQYF
.	.	TRBV6-5	TRBJ1-2	TGTGCCAGCAGTCAGGGGACAAGTGACGGCTACACCTTC	CASSQGTSDGYTF
.	.	TRBV28	TRBJ2-1	TGTGCCAGCAGTCCCCGGGGGACCGCGCGGTACAATGAGCAGTTCTTC	CASSPRGTARYNEQFF
.	.	TRBV27	TRBJ2-3	TGTGCCAGCAGTTTGGGTACAGGGAACACAGATACGCAGTATTTT	CASSLGTGNTDTQYF
TRBD1	.	TRBV27	TRBJ2-7	TGTGCCAGCAGTGAGACAGGGAGAGGCGAGCAGTACTTC	CASSETGRGEQYF
.	.	TRBV27	TRBJ2-7	TGTGCCAGCAGTTTCGCGAGCTCCTACGAGCAGTACTTC	CASSFASSYEQYF
.	.	TRBV6-7	TRBJ2-1	TGTGCCAGCAGTTACCCCCCCTCTACTAGAACCTCCTACAATGAGCAGTTCTTC	CASSYPPSTRTSYNEQFF
TRBD1	.	TRBV5-1	TRBJ1-4	TGCGCCAGCAGCCCGACAGGGGTCGGGAGGGAAAAACTGTTTTTT	CASSPTGVGREKLFF
.	.	TRBV4-2	TRBJ2-1	TGTGCCAGCGGTTTCCGGGGATCCTCCTACAATGAGCAGTTCTTC	CASGFRGSSYNEQFF
TRBD2	.	TRBV4-1	TRBJ2-7	TGCGCCAGCAGCCAAGAACCAGCGGGAGGCTACGAGCAGTACTTC	CASSQEPAGGYEQYF
TRBD1	once	TRBV28	TRBJ1-1	TGTGCCAGCAGTCCGTGGACAGGGGGGACCGTGAACACTGAAGCTTTCTTT	CASSPWTGGTVNTEAFF
.	.	TRBV11-2	TRBJ2-5	TGTGCCAGCAGCTTAGTCGGGGGACCAGGGACCCAGTACTTC	CASSLVGGPGTQYF
TRBD1	.	TRBV7-3	TRBJ2-7	TGTGCCAGCAGCCAGGACAGGGGTCTCCCCTACGAGCAGTACTTC	CASSQDRGLPYEQYF
TRBD2	.	TRBV18	TRBJ2-3	TGTGCCAGCTCACCGTCGAGAGGGACTAGCGCAGATACGCAGTATTTT	CASSPSRGTSADTQYF
.	.	TRBV5-1	TRBJ1-2	TGCGCCAGCAGCTTGGTCGGTGGCGGGGTTGGGGGCTACACCTTC	CASSLVGGGVGGYTF
TRBD2	.	TRBV5-4	TRBJ2-5	TGTGCCGCCAGCATAATTACTAGCGGATATTACCAAGAGACCCAGTACTTC	CAASIITSGYYQETQYF
.	.	TRBV6-5	TRBJ2-7	TGTGCCAGCAGTACTTCCGAGACTCGCCTCTACGAGCAGTACTTC	CASSTSETRLYEQYF